The subject of this entry is one T cell receptor beta chain. The source of the sample is a study of shared clonotypes between healthy human individuals. Overall study context: The people who gave samples were a couple of women and a few men aged 18 to 49. For every donor, three CD4 naive, three CD4 memory, two CD8 naive and one CD8 memory plates were used.

Sequencing used immunoSEQ multiplex PCR; TCRdb keeps in-frame clones, though not all of them. The sample shows 560,000 or so clones, roughly 96% of them seen only once. CD8 cells regarded as naive lacked CD45RO, were positively chosen for CCR7, and omitted terminally differentiated effector memory CD45RA+ cells. The clonotype originates from a woman in her thirties in good health. Sequences were obtained from naive CD8+ T cells sorted from blood.

The CDR3 sequence: CASSQAFRNTGELFF. The DNA for the CDR3 is TGTGCCAGCAGCCAAGCTTTCAGGAACACCGGGGAGCTGTTTTTT. This chain links TRBV4-2 with TRBJ2-2; D gene ambiguous. Trimming removed 1 base from V and 1 base from J, with 7 bases in between. The CDR3 extends over 15 amino acids. Germline-derived CDR1 and CDR2 are LGHNA and YNFKEQ.